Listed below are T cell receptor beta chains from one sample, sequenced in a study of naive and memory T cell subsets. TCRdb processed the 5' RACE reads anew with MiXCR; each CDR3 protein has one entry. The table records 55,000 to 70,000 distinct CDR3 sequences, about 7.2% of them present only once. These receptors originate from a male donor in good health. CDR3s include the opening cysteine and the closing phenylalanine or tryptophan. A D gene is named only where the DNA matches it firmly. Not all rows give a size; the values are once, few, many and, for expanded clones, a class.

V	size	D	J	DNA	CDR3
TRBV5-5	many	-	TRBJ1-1	TGTGCCAGCAGCTCCCAGCAGACGAACACTGAAGCTTTCTTT	CASSSQQTNTEAFF
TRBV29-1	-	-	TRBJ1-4	TGCAGCGCCGGTGCAGGGGAGAGTGAAAAACTGTTTTTT	CSAGAGESEKLFF
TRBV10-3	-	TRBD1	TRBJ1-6	TGTGCCATCAGGGCGGGGACAGGCCGTCGGGATTCACCCCTCCACTTT	CAIRAGTGRRDSPLHF
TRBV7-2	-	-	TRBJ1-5	TGTGCCAGCAGCTTATGGGTAGCCGATCAGCCCCAGCATTTT	CASSLWVADQPQHF
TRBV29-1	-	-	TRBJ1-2	TGCAGCGTTGACGGGGCGAGCGTTGTGTACGCCTTC	CSVDGASVVYAF
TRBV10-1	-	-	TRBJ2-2	TGCGCCAGCAGTGTCGCCAGGGCGGTTGGCGAGGCCGGGGAGCTGTTTTTT	CASSVARAVGEAGELFF
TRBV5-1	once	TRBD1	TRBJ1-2	TGCGCCAGCAGCGAGGGACAGGCAACTAACTATGGCTACACCTTC	CASSEGQATNYGYTF
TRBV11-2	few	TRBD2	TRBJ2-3	TGTGCCAGCAGCGGACTAGCGGGACATACGCAGTATTTT	CASSGLAGHTQYF
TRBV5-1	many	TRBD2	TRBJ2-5	TGCGCCAGCGGAACGGGGGGACTAAACCAAGAGACCCAGTACTTC	CASGTGGLNQETQYF
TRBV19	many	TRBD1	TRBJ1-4	TGTGCCAGTAACGAACAGGGGGATGAAAAACTGTTTTTT	CASNEQGDEKLFF
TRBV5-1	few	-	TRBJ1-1	TGCGCCAGCAGCTTTACCCAGGACACTGAAGCTTTCTTT	CASSFTQDTEAFF
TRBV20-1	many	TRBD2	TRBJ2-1	TGCAGTGCTAGAGAAGAAGGGGGACTAGCGGGTTACAATGAGCAGTTCTTC	CSAREEGGLAGYNEQFF
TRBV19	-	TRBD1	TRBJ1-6	TGTGCCAGTAGTATCGACAGGGGACGAGCGGTAAAGTCACCCCTCCACTTT	CASSIDRGRAVKSPLHF
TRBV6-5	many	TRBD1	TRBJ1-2	TGTGCCAGCAGTTACTCGAGTGCGACAGGGTCAGGCTATGGCTACACCTTC	CASSYSSATGSGYGYTF
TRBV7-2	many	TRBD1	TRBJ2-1	TGTGCCAGCAGCGAGGGACAGGTACCCTCTGAGCAGTTCTTC	CASSEGQVPSEQFF
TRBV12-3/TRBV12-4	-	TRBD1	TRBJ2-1	TGTGCCAGCAGTTTTGGGCCCGGACAGGGGGCGATTGATGAGCAGTTCTTC	CASSFGPGQGAIDEQFF
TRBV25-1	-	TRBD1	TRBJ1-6	TGTGCCAGCAGTGATCCTGGACAGGGTGATTCACCCCTCCACTTT	CASSDPGQGDSPLHF
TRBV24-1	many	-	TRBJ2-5	TGTGCCACCAGTTCTGACTCACAAGAGACCCAGTACTTC	CATSSDSQETQYF
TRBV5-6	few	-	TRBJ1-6	TGTGCCAGCAGCGCCTACCGTTACGAGGATAATTCACCCCTCCACTTT	CASSAYRYEDNSPLHF
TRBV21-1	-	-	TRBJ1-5	TGTGCCAGCAGCTTACAGGGGAGGCATCAGCCCCAGCATTTT	CASSLQGRHQPQHF
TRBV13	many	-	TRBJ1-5	TGTGCCAGCAGCTTCTATCAGCCCCAGCATTTT	CASSFYQPQHF
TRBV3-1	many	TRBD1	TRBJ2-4	TGTGCCAGCAGTAAGGGGGCCGGCGGAGCCAAAAACATTCAGTACTTC	CASSKGAGGAKNIQYF